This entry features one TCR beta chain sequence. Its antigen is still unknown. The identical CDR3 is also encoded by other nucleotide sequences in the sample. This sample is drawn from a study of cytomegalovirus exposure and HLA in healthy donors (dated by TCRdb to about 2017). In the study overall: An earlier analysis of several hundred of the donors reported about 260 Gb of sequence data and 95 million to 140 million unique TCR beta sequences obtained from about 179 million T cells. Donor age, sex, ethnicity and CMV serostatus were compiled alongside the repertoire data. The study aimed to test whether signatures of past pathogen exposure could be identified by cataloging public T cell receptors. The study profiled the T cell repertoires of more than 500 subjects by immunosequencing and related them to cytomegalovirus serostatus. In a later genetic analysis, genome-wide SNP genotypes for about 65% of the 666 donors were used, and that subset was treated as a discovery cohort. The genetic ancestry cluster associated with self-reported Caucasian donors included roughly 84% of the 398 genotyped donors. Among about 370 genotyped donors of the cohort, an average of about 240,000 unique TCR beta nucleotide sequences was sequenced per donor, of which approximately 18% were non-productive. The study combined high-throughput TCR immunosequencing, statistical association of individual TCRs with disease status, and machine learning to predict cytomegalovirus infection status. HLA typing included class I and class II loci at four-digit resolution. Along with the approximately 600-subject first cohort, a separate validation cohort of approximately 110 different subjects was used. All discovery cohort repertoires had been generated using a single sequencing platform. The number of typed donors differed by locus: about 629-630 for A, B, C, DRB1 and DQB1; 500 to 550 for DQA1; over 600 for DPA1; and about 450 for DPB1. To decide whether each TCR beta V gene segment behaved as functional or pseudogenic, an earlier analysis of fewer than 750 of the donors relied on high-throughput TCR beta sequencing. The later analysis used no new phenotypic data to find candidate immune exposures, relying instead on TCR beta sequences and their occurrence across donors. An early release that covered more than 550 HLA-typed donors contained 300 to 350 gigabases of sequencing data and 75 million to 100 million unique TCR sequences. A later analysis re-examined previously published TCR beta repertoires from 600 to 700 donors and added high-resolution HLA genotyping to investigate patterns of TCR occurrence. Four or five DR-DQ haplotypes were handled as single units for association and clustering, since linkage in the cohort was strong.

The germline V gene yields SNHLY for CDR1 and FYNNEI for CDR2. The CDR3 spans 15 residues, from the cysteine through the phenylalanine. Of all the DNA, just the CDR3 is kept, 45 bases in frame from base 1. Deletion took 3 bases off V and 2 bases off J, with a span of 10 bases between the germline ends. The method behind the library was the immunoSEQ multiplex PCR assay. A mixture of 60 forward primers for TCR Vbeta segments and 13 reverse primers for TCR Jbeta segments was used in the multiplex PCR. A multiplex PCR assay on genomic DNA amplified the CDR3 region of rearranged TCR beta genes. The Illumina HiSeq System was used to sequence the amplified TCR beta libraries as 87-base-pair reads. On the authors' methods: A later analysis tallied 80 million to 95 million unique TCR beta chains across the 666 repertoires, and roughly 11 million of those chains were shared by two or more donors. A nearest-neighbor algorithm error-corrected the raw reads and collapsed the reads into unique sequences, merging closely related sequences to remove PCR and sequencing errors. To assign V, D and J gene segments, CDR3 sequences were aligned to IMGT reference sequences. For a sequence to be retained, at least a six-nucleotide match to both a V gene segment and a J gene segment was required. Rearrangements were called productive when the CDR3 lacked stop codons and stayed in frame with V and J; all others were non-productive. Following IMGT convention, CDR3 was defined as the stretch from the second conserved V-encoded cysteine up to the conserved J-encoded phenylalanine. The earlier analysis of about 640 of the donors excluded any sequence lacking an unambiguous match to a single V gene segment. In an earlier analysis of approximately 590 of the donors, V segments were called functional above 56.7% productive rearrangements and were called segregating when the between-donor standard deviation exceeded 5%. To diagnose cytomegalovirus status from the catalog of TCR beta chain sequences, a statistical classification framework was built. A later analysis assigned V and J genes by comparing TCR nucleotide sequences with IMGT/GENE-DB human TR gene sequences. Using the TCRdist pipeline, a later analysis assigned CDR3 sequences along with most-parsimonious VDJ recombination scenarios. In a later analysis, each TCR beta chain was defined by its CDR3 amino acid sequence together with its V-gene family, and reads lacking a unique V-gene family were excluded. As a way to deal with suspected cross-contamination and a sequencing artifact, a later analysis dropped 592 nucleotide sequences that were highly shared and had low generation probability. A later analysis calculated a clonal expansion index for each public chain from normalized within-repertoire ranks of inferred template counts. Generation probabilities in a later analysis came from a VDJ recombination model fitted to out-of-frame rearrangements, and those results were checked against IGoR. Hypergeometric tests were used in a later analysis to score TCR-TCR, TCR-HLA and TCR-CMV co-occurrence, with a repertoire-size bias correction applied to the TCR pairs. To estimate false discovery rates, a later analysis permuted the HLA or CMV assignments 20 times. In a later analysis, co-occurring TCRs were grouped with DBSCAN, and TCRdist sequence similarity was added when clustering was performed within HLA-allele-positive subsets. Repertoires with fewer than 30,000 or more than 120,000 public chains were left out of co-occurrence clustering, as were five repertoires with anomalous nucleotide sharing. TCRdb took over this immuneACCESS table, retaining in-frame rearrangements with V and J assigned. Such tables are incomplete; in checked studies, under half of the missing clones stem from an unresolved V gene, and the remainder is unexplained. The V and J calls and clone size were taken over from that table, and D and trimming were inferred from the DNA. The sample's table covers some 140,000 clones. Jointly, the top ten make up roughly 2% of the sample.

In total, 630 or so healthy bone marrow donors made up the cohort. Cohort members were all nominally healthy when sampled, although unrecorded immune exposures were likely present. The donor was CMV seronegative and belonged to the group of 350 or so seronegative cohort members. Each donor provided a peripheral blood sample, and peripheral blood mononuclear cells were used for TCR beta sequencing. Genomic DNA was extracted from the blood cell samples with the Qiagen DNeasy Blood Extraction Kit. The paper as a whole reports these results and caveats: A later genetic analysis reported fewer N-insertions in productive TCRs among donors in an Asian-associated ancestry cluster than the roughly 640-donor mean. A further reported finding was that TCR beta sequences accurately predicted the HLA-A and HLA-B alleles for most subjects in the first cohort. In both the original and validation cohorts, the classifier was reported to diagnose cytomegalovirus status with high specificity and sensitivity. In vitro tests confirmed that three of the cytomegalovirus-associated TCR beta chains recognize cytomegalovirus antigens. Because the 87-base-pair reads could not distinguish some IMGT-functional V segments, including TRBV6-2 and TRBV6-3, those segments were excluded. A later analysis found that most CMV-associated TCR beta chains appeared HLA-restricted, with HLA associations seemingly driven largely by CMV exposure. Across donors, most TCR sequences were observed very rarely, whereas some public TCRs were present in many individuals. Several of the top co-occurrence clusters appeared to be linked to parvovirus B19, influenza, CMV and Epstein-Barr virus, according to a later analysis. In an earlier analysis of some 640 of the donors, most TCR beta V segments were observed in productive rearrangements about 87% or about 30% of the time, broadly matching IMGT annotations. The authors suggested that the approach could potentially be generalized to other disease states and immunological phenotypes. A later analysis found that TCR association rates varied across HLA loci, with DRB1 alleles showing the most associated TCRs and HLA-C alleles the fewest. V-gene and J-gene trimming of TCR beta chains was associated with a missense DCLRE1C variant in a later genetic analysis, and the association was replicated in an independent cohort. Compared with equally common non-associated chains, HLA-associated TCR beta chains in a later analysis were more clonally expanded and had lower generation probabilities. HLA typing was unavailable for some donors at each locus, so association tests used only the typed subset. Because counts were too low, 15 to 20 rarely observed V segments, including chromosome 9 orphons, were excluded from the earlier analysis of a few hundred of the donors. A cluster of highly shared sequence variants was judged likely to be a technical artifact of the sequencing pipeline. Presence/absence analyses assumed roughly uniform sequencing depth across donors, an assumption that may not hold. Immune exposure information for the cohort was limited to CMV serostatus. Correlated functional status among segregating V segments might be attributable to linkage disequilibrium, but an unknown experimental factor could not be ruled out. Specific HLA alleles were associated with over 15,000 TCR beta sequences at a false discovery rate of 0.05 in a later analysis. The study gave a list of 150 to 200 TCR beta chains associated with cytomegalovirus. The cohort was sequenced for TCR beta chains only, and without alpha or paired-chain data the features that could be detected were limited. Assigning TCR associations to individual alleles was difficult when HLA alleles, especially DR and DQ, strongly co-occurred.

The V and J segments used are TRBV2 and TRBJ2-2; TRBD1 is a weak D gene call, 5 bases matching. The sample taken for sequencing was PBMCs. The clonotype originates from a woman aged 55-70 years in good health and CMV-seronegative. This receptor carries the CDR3 CASSEGRVNTGELFF. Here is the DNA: TGTGCCAGCAGTGAGGGCAGGGTAAACACCGGGGAGCTGTTTTTT.